Below are 3 T cell receptor beta chains sequenced from a single sample in a study of T cells in Graves' hyperthyroidism and ophthalmopathy. Amplification of TCR beta CDR3 regions was performed using RNA transcripts as template. The HTBI primer set served for first-round RT-PCR of the TCR CDR3. A single record per CDR3 protein comes from TCRdb applying MiXCR to the multiplex PCR reads. The sample lists 470,000 or so distinct CDR3 sequences, more than 20% occurring once. The source material was blood. These receptors came from a man between 18 and 29 years old with Graves' hyperthyroidism.

This clonotype appeared a few times. The CDR3 ends on some other residue instead of the conserved phenylalanine or tryptophan, so this is likely a read error. The chain employs TRBV28 and TRBJ2-7; TRBD1 aligns across 8 bases. After removal of 5 bases from V and 7 bases from J, the junction contained 16 bases not matched to a gene. CDR1 is MDHEN, CDR2 SYDVKM, per germline. The CDR3 has 16 amino acids. The DNA for the CDR3 is TGTGCCAGCAGTCTTCCGATCGGGACAGGAGTCTCTGAGCAGTACCTC. Amino acids: CASSLPIGTGVSEQYL.

In this sample, this clonotype turned up many times. The V call is TRBV19, the J call TRBJ1-1; tentative D call: TRBD1 (6 bases). CDR3 length: 13 amino acids. V was trimmed by 4 bases and J by 6 bases, leaving 12 bases between them. CDR1 and CDR2 (germline): LNHDA, SQIVND (reference sequence). The CDR3: CASSRRGTPEAFF. CDR3 coding DNA: TGTGCCAGTAGTAGAAGGGGGACCCCTGAAGCTTTCTTT.

About this clonotype: The junction departs from germline at one end; a sequencing error may be responsible. The genes are TRBV28 and TRBJ2-7; D assignment may be TRBD1 or TRBD2 (5 bases each). CDR3 length equals 15 residues. The germline V gene has CDR1 MDHEN and CDR2 SYDVKM. DNA for the CDR3: TGCGCCAGCAGCCAAGAGGGGCCGCCGGGATACGAGCAGTACTTC. Protein product: CASSQEGPPGYEQYF. Supplemented by reference TRBV28 and TRBJ2-7, the full variable domain reads DVKVTQSSRYLVKRTGEKVFLECVQDMDHENMFWYRQDPGLGLRLIYFSYDVKMKEKGDIPEGYSVSREKKERFSLILESASTNQTSMYLCASSQEGPPGYEQYFGPGTRLTVT.